This T cell receptor (beta chain) was sequenced during a study of beta chain features in type 1 diabetes. For the study at large: What patients shared with healthy donors was a similar profile of age, gender and cell yields.

The study's findings and limits: PCR might show a preference for shorter templates, equally across patients and controls. For type 1 diabetes patients, VDJ junctions showed fewer insertions and more deletions.

On this clone: Its antigen is undetermined.

The V and J ends lost 8 bases and 2 bases, in that order; junction bases with no gene match: 5. There are 15 residues in the CDR3. CDR1 is MDHEN and CDR2 is SYDVKM in the germline V gene. cDNA synthesis used the whole RNA isolate, giving expressed TCRB sequences. Samples of naive, central memory and regulatory T cells yielded a mean of about 3.6 million reads. Only in-frame clones appear in the TCRdb table, and some are missing; sequencing was by immunoSEQ multiplex PCR. This sample yields under 900,000 clones, of which 17% are seen a single time; 0.02% to 0.025% belongs to the top ten. The sample consisted of naive CD4+ T cells from blood. This chain uses TRBV28 with TRBJ2-1; the match to TRBD2 covers 11 bases. The receptor was isolated from a woman under 30 in good health. CDR3 in DNA: TGTGCCAGCTGCCCGGGACTAGCGGCCTACAATGAGCAGTTCTTC. Amino acids: CASCPGLAAYNEQFF. Full variable domain (rest looked up from reference TRBV28 and TRBJ2-1): DVKVTQSSRYLVKRTGEKVFLECVQDMDHENMFWYRQDPGLGLRLIYFSYDVKMKEKGDIPEGYSVSREKKERFSLILESASTNQTSMYLCASCPGLAAYNEQFFGPGTRLTVL.